These 3 T cell receptor beta chains originate from one sample sequenced in a study of blood T cell repertoires in COVID-19. Profiled with immunoSEQ multiplex PCR; TCRdb holds only in-frame clones, not every one. The sample has about 130,000 clones; roughly four fifths are singletons. Sequencing used peripheral blood. The receptor source for this set is a man in his 60s with acute or convalescent COVID-19.

The chain joins TRBV3-1 (or the pseudogene TRBV3-2) to TRBJ2-7, with TRBD1 matching 7 bases. Germline V lookup: CDR1 LGHDT, CDR2 YNNKEL (reference sequence). This CDR3 contains 16 residues. V shed 4 bases and J 3 bases; nucleotides not matched to a gene: 12. This CDR3 is CASSPQKKTGIYEQYF. In DNA form, the CDR3 reads TGTGCCAGCAGCCCCCAAAAAAAGACAGGGATCTACGAGCAGTACTTC.

In this sample, this clone turned up a few times. This chain connects TRBV11-3 to TRBJ1-1; 7 nucleotides agree with TRBD1. The CDR3 is 13 amino acids. V lost 5 bases and J lost 1; bases outside the gene matches: 1. The germline CDR1 and CDR2 sequences are SGHNT and YENEEA. CDR3 coding DNA: TGTGCCAGCAGCAGGGGGCAGAACACTGAAGCTTTCTTT. As protein: CASSRGQNTEAFF.

This rearrangement joins TRBV5-1 to TRBJ1-2, with D hard to call. V lost 4 bases, J lost 3 bases, and 16 bases lay in between. The CDR3 length is 15 residues. The germline V gene has CDR1 SGHRS and CDR2 YFSETQ. In nucleotides, the CDR3 is TGCGCCAGCAGCCCCAGACCGGAGTTGCACTATGGCTACACCTTC. Translating it yields CASSPRPELHYGYTF. The whole variable domain, filled in from reference TRBV5-1 and TRBJ1-2, reads KAGVTQTPRYLIKTRGQQVTLSCSPISGHRSVSWYQQTPGQGLQFLFEYFSETQRNKGNFPGRFSGRQFSNSRSEMNVSTLELGDSALYLCASSPRPELHYGYTFGSGTRLTVV.